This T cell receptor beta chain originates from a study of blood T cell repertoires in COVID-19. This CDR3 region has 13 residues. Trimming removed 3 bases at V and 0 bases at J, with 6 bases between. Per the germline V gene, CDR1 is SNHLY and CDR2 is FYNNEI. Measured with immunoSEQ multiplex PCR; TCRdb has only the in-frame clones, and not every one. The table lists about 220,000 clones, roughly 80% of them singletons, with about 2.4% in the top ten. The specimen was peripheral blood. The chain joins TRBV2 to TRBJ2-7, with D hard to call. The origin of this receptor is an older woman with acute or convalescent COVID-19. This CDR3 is CASSDGFSYEQYF. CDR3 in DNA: TGTGCCAGCAGTGACGGGTTCTCCTACGAGCAGTACTTC. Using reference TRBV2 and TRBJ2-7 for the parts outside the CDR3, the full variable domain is EPEVTQTPSHQVTQMGQEVILRCVPISNHLYFYWYRQILGQKVEFLVSFYNNEISEKSEIFDDQFSVERPDGSNFTLKIRSTKLEDSAMYFCASSDGFSYEQYFGPGTRLTVT.